This T cell receptor (beta chain) was captured in a study of shared clonotypes between healthy human individuals. Turning to the study itself: The donor pool was made up of two women and a few men aged 18 to 49. Study results and limitations: How much donors shared clonotypes was expected to be affected by sequencing depth. Collection of samples was limited to blood; tissue repertoires likely differ.

From germline, CDR1 is SGDLS and CDR2 YYNGEE. This CDR3 region has 19 residues. V shed 0 bases and J shed 0 bases, with 19 bases lying between them. CD4+ cells were split into CD45RA+ naive and CD45RA-negative memory subsets. TCRdb's copy holds only in-frame clones and misses some; the assay was immunoSEQ multiplex PCR. The table lists some 2,500,000 clones, roughly 93% of them singletons. Comments on this clone: Antigen unknown.

The source of this sequence is a man between 18 and 29 years old in good health. Some clones in this sample may be carry-over from other donors' samples. Sequenced material: naive CD4+ T cells from PBMCs. Subset noted: CD45RA+ positively selected. The V call is TRBV9, the J call TRBJ1-3; the D is unclear. The CDR3 protein is CASSVVPSTYGFSGNTIYF. CDR3 bases: TGTGCCAGCAGCGTAGTGCCCTCCACCTACGGGTTCTCTGGAAACACCATATATTTT. Full variable domain (remainder filled in from reference TRBV9 and TRBJ1-3): DSGVTQTPKHLITATGQRVTLRCSPRSGDLSVYWYQQSLDQGLQFLIQYYNGEERAKGNILERFSAQQFPDLHSELNLSSLELGDSALYFCASSVVPSTYGFSGNTIYFGEGSWLTVV.